This TCR beta chain was retrieved from a study of cytomegalovirus exposure and HLA in healthy donors. The study's findings and limits: In vitro assays verified that a few CMV-associated chains recognized CMV antigens specifically. There were about 160 TCR beta chains listed as cytomegalovirus-associated. A later analysis reportedly found fewer N-insertions in an Asian-associated ancestry cluster than the approximately 670-donor mean. In an earlier analysis, productive rearrangement rates for most beta V segments clustered near 87% or 30%.

For this clone: The antigen is unknown.

Germline values: CDR1 KGHSH, CDR2 LQKENI. The CDR3 is 14 amino acids. V lost 5 bases and J lost 4, with 15 bases in between. Both 60 Vbeta primers and 13 Jbeta primers went into the PCR. The method was immunoSEQ multiplex PCR; TCRdb's version includes in-frame clones alone and lacks a portion of them. The sample data list 100,000 to 150,000 clones. The sample consisted of PBMCs. This sequence joins TRBV18 and TRBJ2-7; perhaps TRBD2 as D (6 bases). The origin of this receptor is a man aged 25 to 40 in good health and CMV-seronegative. CDR3 amino acids: CASSSAGWSYEQYF. The DNA of the CDR3 is TGTGCCAGCTCATCCGCGGGGTGGTCGTACGAGCAGTACTTC.